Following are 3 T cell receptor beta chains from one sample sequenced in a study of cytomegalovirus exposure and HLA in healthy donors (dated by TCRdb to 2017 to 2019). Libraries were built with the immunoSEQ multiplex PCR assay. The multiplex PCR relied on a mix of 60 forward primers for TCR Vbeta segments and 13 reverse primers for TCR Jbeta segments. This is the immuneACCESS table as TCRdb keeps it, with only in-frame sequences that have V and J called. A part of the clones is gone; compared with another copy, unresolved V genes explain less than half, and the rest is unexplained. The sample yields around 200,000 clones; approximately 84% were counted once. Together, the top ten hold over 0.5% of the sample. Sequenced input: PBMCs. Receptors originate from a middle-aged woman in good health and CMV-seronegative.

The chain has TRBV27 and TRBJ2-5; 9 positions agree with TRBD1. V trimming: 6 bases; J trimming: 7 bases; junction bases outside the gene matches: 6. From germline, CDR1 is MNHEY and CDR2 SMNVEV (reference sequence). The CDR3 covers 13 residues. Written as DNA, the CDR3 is TGTGCCAGCAGGGGACAGGGTGGCGGGACCCAGTACTTC. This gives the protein CASRGQGGGTQYF.

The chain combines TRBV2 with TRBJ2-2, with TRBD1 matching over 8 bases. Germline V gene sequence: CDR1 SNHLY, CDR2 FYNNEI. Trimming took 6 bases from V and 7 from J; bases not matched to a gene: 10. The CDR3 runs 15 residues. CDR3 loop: CASSRRTGSGGELFF. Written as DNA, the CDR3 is TGTGCCAGCAGCAGAAGGACAGGGTCGGGCGGGGAGCTGTTTTTT.

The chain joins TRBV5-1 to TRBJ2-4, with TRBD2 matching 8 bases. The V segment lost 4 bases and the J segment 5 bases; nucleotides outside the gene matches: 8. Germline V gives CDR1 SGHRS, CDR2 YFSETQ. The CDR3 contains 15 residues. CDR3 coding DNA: TGCGCCAGCAGCCTTAGCGGGGACCTACAAAACATTCAGTACTTC. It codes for CASSLSGDLQNIQYF.